This T cell receptor (beta chain) was recovered during a study of cytomegalovirus exposure and HLA in healthy donors. The germline V gene has CDR1 SGHAT and CDR2 FQNNGV. Trimming took off 3 bases at V and 8 bases at J, with 10 bases between the two ends. This CDR3 has 13 residues. Study-level findings and limits: One cluster of highly shared sequence variants probably arose as a sequencing artifact. Later analysis suggested most CMV-associated TCR beta chains were HLA-restricted. A later analysis reportedly identified an Asian-associated ancestry cluster as carrying fewer N-insertions than the roughly 670-donor mean.

Points on this clone: Its antigen remains unknown.

PCR employed 60 Vbeta and 13 Jbeta primers. Produced via immunoSEQ multiplex PCR; TCRdb's table is partial and in-frame only. Among just over 150,000 clones listed, over 75% were seen once. The specimen was PBMCs. This clonotype was obtained from a woman in her 30s in good health and CMV-seronegative. The chain uses TRBV11-2 and TRBJ1-4, with unresolved D. The CDR3 is CASSFSVREKLFF. The CDR3, as DNA: TGTGCCAGCAGCTTTAGTGTCCGCGAAAAACTGTTTTTT.